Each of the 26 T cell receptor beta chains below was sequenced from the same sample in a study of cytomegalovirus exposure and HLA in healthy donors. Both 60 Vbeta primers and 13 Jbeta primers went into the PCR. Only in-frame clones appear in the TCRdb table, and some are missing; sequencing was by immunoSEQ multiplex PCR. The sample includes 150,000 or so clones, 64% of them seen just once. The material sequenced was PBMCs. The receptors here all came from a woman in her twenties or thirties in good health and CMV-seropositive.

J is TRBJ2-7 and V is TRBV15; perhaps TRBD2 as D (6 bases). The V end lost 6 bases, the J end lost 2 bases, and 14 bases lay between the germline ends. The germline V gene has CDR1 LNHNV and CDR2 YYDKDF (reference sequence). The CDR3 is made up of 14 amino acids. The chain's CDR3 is CATRGAGPTYEQYF. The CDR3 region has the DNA TGTGCCACCAGAGGAGCGGGTCCTACCTACGAGCAGTACTTC.

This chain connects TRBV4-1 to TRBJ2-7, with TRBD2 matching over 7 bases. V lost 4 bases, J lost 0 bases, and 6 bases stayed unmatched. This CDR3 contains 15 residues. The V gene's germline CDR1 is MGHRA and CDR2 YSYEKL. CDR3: CASSPTSTRSYEQYF. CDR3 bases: TGCGCCAGCAGCCCGACTAGCACTCGCTCCTACGAGCAGTACTTC.

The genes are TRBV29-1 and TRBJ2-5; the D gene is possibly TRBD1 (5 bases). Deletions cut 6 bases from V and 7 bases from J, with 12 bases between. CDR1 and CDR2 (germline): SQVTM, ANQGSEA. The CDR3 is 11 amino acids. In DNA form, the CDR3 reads TGCAGCGTACTGACAGAATGGACCCAGTACTTC. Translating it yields CSVLTEWTQYF.

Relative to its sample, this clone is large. The CDR3 DNA is TGTGCCACCAAAAGGACAGGGACCGGGGAGCTGTTTTTT. Its translation is CATKRTGTGELFF. The J gene is TRBJ2-2, the V gene TRBV19, with 8 nucleotides matching TRBD1. The CDR3 length is 13 residues. V was pared by 10 bases and J by 5 bases, with 6 bases of the junction left unmatched. In germline, CDR1 is LNHDA, CDR2 SQIVND (reference sequence).

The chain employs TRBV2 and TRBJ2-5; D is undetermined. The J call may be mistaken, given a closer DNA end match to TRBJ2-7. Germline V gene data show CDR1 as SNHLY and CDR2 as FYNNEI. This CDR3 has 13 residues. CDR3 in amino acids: CASSPRPTAEQYF. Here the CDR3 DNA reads TGTGCCAGCAGTCCTAGACCGACCGCCGAGCAGTACTTC.

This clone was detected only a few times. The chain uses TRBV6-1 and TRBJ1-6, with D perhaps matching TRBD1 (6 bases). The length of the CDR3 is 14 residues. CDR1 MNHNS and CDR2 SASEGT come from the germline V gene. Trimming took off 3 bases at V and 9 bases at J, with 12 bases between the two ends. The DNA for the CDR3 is TGTGCCAGCAGTGACCCGACAGGCAGTTCACCCCTCCACTTT. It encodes CASSDPTGSSPLHF.

CDR3 bases: TGTGCCAGCAGCTCATACCAGACAGCCTACGAGCAGTACTTC. As protein: CASSSYQTAYEQYF. This sequence joins TRBV7-9 and TRBJ2-7; D is perhaps TRBD1 (5 bases). V lost 4 bases, J lost 2 bases, and 12 bases lay in between. CDR1 SEHNR and CDR2 FQNEAQ come from the germline V gene (reference sequence). The CDR3 loop spans 14 amino acids.

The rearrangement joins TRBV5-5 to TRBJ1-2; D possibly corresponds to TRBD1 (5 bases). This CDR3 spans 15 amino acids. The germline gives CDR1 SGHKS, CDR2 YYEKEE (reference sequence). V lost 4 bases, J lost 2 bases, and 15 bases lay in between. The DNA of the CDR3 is TGTGCCAGCAGCCCAGGGACGGGAGTCAACTATGGCTACACCTTC. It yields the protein CASSPGTGVNYGYTF.

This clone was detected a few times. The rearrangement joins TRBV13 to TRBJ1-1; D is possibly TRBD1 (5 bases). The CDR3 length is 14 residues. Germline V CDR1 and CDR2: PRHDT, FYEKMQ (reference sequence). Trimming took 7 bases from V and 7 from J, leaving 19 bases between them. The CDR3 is CASILPAQGIEAFF. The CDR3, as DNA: TGTGCCAGCATCCTGCCGGCGCAGGGAATTGAAGCTTTCTTT.

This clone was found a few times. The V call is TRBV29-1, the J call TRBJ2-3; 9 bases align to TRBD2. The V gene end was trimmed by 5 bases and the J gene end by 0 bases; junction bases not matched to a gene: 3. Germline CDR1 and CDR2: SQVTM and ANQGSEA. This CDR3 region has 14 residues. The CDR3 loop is CSVPLAGSTDTQYF. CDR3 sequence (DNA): TGCAGCGTTCCCCTAGCGGGAAGCACAGATACGCAGTATTTT.

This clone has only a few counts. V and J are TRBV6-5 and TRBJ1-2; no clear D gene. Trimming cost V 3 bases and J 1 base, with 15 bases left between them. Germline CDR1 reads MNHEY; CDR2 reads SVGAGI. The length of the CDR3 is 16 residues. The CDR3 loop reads CASSYSAASINYGYTF. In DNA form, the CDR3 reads TGTGCCAGCAGTTATTCGGCGGCCTCCATTAACTATGGCTACACCTTC.

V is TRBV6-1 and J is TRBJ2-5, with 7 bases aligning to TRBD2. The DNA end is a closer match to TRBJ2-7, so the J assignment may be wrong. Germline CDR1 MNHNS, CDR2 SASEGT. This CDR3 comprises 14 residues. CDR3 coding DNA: TGTGCCAGCAGTGTCCCCTATACTAGCGACGAGCAGTACTTC. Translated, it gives CASSVPYTSDEQYF.

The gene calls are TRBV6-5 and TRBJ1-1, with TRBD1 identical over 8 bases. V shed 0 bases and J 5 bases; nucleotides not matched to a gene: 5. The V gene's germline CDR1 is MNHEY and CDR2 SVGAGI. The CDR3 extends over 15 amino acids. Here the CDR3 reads CASSYSPRGRTEAFF. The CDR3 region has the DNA TGTGCCAGCAGTTACTCCCCCAGGGGGCGGACTGAAGCTTTCTTT.

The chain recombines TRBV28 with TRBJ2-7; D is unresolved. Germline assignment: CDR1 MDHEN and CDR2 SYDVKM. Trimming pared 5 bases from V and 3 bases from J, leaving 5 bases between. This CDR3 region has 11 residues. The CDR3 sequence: CASSPNYEQYF. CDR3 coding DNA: TGTGCCAGCAGTCCCAACTACGAGCAGTACTTC. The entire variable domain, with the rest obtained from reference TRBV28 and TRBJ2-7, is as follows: DVKVTQSSRYLVKRTGEKVFLECVQDMDHENMFWYRQDPGLGLRLIYFSYDVKMKEKGDIPEGYSVSREKKERFSLILESASTNQTSMYLCASSPNYEQYFGPGTRLTVT.

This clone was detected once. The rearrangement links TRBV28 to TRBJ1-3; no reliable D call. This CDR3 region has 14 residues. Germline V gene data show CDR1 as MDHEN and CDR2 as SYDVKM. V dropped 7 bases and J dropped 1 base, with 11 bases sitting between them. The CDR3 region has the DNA TGTGCCAGCACCTTCAGAATTTCTGGAAACACCATATATTTT. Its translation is CASTFRISGNTIYF.

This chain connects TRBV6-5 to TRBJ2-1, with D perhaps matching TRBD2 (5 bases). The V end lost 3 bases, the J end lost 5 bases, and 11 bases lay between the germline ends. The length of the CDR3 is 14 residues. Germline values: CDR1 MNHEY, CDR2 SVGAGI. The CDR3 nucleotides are TGTGCCAGCAGTTATCTAGACGGGAACAATGAGCAGTTCTTC. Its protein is CASSYLDGNNEQFF.

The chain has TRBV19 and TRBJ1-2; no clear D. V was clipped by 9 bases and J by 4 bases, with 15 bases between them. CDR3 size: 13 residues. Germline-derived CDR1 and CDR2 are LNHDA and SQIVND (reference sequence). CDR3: CASWAGTIYGYTF. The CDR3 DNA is TGTGCCAGCTGGGCGGGCACTATCTATGGCTACACCTTC.

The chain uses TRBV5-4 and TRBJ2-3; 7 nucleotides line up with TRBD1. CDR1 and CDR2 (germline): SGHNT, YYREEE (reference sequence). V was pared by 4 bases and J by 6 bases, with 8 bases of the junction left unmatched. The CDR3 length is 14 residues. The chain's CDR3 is CASSPNRGSDTQYF. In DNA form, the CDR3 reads TGTGCCAGCAGCCCCAACAGGGGTAGTGATACGCAGTATTTT. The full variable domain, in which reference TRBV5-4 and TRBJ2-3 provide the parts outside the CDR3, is ETGVTQSPTHLIKTRGQQVTLRCSSQSGHNTVSWYQQALGQGPQFIFQYYREEENGRGNFPPRFSGLQFPNYSSELNVNALELDDSALYLCASSPNRGSDTQYFGPGTRLTVL.

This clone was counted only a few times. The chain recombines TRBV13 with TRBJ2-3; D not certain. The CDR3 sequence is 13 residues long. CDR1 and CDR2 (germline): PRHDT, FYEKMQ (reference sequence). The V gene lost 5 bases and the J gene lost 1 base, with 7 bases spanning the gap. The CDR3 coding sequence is TGTGCCAGCAGCCCCCGGGGCACAGATACGCAGTATTTT. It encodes CASSPRGTDTQYF.

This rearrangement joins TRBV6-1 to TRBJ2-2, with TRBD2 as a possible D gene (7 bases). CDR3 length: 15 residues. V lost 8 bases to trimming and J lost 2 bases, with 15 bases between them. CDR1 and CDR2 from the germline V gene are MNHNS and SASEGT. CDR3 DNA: TGTGCCAGCGAAGAGGGGGGGTTCAACACCGGGGAGCTGTTTTTT. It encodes CASEEGGFNTGELFF.

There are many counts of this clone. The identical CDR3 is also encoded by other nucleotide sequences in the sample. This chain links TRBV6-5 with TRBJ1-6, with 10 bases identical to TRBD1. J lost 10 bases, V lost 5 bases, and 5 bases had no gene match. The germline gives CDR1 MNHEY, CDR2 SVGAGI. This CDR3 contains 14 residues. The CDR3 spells CASSATGGESPLHF. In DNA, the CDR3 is TGTGCCAGCAGTGCGACAGGGGGCGAATCACCCCTCCACTTT.

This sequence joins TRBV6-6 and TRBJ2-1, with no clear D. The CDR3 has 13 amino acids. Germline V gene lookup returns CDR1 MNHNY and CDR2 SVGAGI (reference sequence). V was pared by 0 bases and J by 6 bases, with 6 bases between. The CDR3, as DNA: TGTGCCAGCAGTTACTCCCCGGTCAATGAGCAGTTCTTC. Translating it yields CASSYSPVNEQFF.

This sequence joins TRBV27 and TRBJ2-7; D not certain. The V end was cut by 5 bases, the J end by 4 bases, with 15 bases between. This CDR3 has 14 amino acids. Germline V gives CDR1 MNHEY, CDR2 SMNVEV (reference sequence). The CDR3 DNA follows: TGTGCCAGCAGTCGACCCGGCAGCGCTTACGAGCAGTACTTC. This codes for CASSRPGSAYEQYF.

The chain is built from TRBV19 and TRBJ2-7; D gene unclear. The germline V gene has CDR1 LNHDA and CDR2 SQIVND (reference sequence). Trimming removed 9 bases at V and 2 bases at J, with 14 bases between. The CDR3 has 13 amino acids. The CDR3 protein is CARPTRLPYEQYF. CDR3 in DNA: TGTGCCAGACCTACGCGGTTACCCTACGAGCAGTACTTC.

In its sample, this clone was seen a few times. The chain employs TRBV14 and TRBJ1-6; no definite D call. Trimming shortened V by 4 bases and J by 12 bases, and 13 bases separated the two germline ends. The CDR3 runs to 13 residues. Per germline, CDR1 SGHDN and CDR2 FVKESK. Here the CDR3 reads CASSLSTELPLHF. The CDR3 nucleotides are TGTGCCAGCAGCCTGTCCACCGAACTACCCCTCCACTTT. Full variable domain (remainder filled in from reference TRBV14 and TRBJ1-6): EAGVTQFPSHSVIEKGQTVTLRCDPISGHDNLYWYRRVMGKEIKFLLHFVKESKQDESGMPNNRFLAERTGGTYSTLKVQPAELEDSGVYFCASSLSTELPLHFGNGTRLTVT.

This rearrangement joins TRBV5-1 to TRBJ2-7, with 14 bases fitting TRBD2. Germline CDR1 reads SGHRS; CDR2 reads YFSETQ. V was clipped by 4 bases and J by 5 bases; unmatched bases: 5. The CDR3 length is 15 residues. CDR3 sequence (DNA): TGCGCCAGCAGCCCGGGACTAGCGGGAGTACACGAGCAGTACTTC. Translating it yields CASSPGLAGVHEQYF.